This TCR beta chain was identified during a study of cytomegalovirus exposure and HLA in healthy donors. General study points: For most TCR sequences rarity was the rule, although some public TCRs occurred in many donors. Cytomegalovirus-associated TCR beta chains were listed, numbering 150 to 200.

From germline, CDR1 is SGDLS and CDR2 YYNGEE. CDR3 size: 16 residues. Trimming left V 4 bases short and J 4 bases short, with 18 bases between. Regarding this clone: Antigen: not known.

The donors were members of the approximately 130-subject validation cohort (separate from the roughly 670-subject first cohort). The method was immunoSEQ multiplex PCR; TCRdb's version includes in-frame clones alone and lacks a portion of them. The data contain 250,000 to 350,000 clones, 85% to 90% of them singletons. Sequencing was performed on PBMCs. The rearrangement links TRBV9 to TRBJ1-3; D perhaps matches TRBD1 (6 bases). The sequence came from a young woman in good health and CMV-seronegative. In DNA form, the CDR3 reads TGTGCCAGCAGCTCCCTTCCCACCAGGGGAGGAAACACCATATATTTT. Its protein product is CASSSLPTRGGNTIYF. The whole variable domain, remainder taken from reference TRBV9 and TRBJ1-3, is DSGVTQTPKHLITATGQRVTLRCSPRSGDLSVYWYQQSLDQGLQFLIQYYNGEERAKGNILERFSAQQFPDLHSELNLSSLELGDSALYFCASSSLPTRGGNTIYFGEGSWLTVV.